The source of this T cell receptor (beta chain) is a study of cytomegalovirus exposure and HLA in healthy donors. Findings and caveats of the study: A few CMV-associated chains proved CMV antigen-specific in vitro.

J was trimmed by 3 bases and V by 4 bases; bases with no gene match: 9. Germline lookup yields CDR1 SGHNT and CDR2 YYREEE (reference sequence). The CDR3 has 15 amino acids. Using immunoSEQ multiplex PCR, the repertoire was profiled, and TCRdb retains in-frame clones only, with some absent. The sample records roughly 150,000 clones, 80% to 90% being singletons. On this clone itself: Its cognate antigen is unknown.

The chain is built from TRBV5-4 and TRBJ2-7; 8 nucleotides line up with TRBD1. This receptor was taken from a woman aged 25 to 39 in good health and CMV-seronegative. The specimen was PBMCs. As DNA, the CDR3 is TGTGCCAGCAGCCCACTACAGGGGGGCGACTACGAGCAGTACTTC. As protein: CASSPLQGGDYEQYF.